One sample yielded the 27 T cell receptor beta chains listed below, sequenced in a study of Graves' ophthalmopathy and Graves' hyperthyroidism. Amplifying from RNA transcripts, the study obtained TCR beta CDR3 regions. Investigators did first-round RT-PCR with HTBI primers, then second-round multiplex PCR. TCRdb passed the multiplex PCR reads through MiXCR, listing each CDR3 protein once. The sample consists of more than 150,000 distinct CDR3 sequences, approximately 40% of them appearing once. Sample: peripheral blood. These receptors were collected from a woman in her forties with Graves' ophthalmopathy.

The chain carries TRBV12-3 or TRBV12-4 and TRBJ2-5; D is undetermined. This CDR3 has 13 amino acids. V was pared by 5 bases and J by 5 bases, with 12 bases between. The chain's CDR3 is CASSGLPGETQYF. Here the CDR3 DNA reads TGTGCCAGCAGTGGGCTCCCCGGGGAGACCCAGTACTTC.

This clonotype came up many times. This chain uses TRBV14 with TRBJ1-1; tentatively, D is TRBD1 (6 bases). The germline CDR1 and CDR2 sequences are SGHDN and FVKESK. The CDR3 runs to 15 residues. V shed 4 bases and J shed 5 bases, with 17 bases lying between them. CDR3 bases: TGTGCCAGCAGCCCCCCAGGCGACAGGCTAACTGAAGCTTTCTTT. Translation: CASSPPGDRLTEAFF.

On this clonotype itself: One base away lies a much larger clone, so this may be a sequencing read error. The gene calls are TRBV12-3 or TRBV12-4 and TRBJ1-1; D is uncertain. The V end lost 5 bases, the J end lost 3 bases, and 13 bases lay between the germline ends. The CDR3 totals 14 residues. Here the CDR3 reads CASSPGLLDTEAFF. CDR3 nucleotide sequence: TGTGCCAGCAGTCCCGGCCTACTGGACACTGAAGCTTTCTTT.

This clonotype was detected many times. The chain uses TRBV2 and TRBJ2-5; D remains unclear. The germline V gene has CDR1 SNHLY and CDR2 FYNNEI. V was clipped by 3 bases and J by 5 bases, with 10 bases between them. CDR3 length equals 13 residues. This CDR3 reads CASSDGGLETQYF. CDR3 nucleotide sequence: TGTGCCAGCAGTGATGGTGGGCTTGAGACCCAGTACTTC. The whole variable domain, filled in from reference TRBV2 and TRBJ2-5, reads EPEVTQTPSHQVTQMGQEVILRCVPISNHLYFYWYRQILGQKVEFLVSFYNNEISEKSEIFDDQFSVERPDGSNFTLKIRSTKLEDSAMYFCASSDGGLETQYFGPGTRLLVL.

The CDR3 loop reads CASSAQGVSAGNTIYF. The DNA of the CDR3 is TGTGCCAGCAGCGCACAGGGCGTATCGGCTGGAAACACCATATATTTT. The chain links TRBV9 to TRBJ1-3; possibly TRBD1 for D (6 bases). Germline-derived CDR1 and CDR2 are SGDLS and YYNGEE. With 3 bases removed from V and 2 bases from J, the gap between germline ends came to 15 bases. This CDR3 has 16 residues.

This clonotype was found many times. The chain is built from TRBV5-1 and TRBJ1-1, with TRBD1 matching 8 bases. Germline-derived CDR1 and CDR2 are SGHRS and YFSETQ. The ends lost 0 bases at V and 7 bases at J; junction bases unmatched: 5. This CDR3 comprises 14 residues. The CDR3, as DNA: TGCGCCAGCAGCTTGGGGACAGGGCCAGTTGAAGCTTTCTTT. Residues: CASSLGTGPVEAFF.

This clonotype was detected many times. The rearrangement uses TRBV6-1 and TRBJ1-3; D remains unclear. Trimming took 3 bases from V and 1 from J, leaving 4 bases between them. CDR3 length: 13 residues. Looked up from germline, CDR1 is MNHNS and CDR2 is SASEGT. CDR3 nucleotide sequence: TGTGCCAGCAGTGACGGGTCTGGAAACACCATATATTTT. Encoded protein: CASSDGSGNTIYF.

This clonotype was picked up many times. The CDR3 loop is CASSPGLAGSQYF. CDR3 nucleotide sequence: TGTGCCAGCAGTCCTGGACTAGCGGGATCCCAGTACTTC. The genes are TRBV6-2 or TRBV6-3 and TRBJ2-7; 12 nucleotides align to TRBD2. This CDR3 contains 13 residues. The junction had 6 bases not matched to a gene; V was cut back by 5 bases and J by 10 bases. The germline CDR1 and CDR2 sequences are MNHEY and SVGEGT.

The sample holds many counts of this clonotype. This sequence joins TRBV12-3 or TRBV12-4 and TRBJ1-5; D is unclear. V lost 7 bases to trimming and J lost 4 bases, with 14 bases between them. The CDR3 sequence is 14 residues long. CDR3 in DNA: TGTGCCAGCACCAACCAAGGTACGAATCAGCCCCAGCATTTT. It specifies CASTNQGTNQPQHF.

The table lists this clonotype with many counts. V usage is TRBV3-1 and J usage is TRBJ2-2, with D uncertain. With 0 bases removed from V and 7 bases from J, the gap between germline ends came to 6 bases. Germline CDR1 reads LGHDT; CDR2 reads YNNKEL (reference sequence). This CDR3 region has 13 residues. The CDR3 region is CASSQDPFGELFF. CDR3 nucleotides: TGTGCCAGCAGCCAAGACCCCTTCGGGGAGCTGTTTTTT.

This clonotype was observed many times. The chain has TRBV20-1 and TRBJ2-7; TRBD2 matches at 9 bases. V gave up 3 bases and J gave up 2 bases; unmatched junction bases: 8. Germline assignment: CDR1 DFQATT and CDR2 SNEGSKA (reference sequence). This CDR3 spans 15 amino acids. The CDR3 nucleotides read TGCAGTGCTAGGGAAATTAGCGGGAGTACCTACGAGCAGTACTTC. Protein sequence: CSAREISGSTYEQYF.

This clonotype was detected many times. The chain carries TRBV5-6 and TRBJ1-1; D uncertain. The germline V and J ends were trimmed by 0 bases and 5 bases, with 8 bases remaining between them. The germline gives CDR1 SGHDT, CDR2 YYEEEE. This CDR3 has 13 residues. CDR3 coding DNA: TGTGCCAGCAGCTTGGGGGAAGAGACTGAAGCTTTCTTT. Translated, it gives CASSLGEETEAFF. Full variable domain (outside the CDR3, taken from reference TRBV5-6 and TRBJ1-1): DAGVTQSPTHLIKTRGQQVTLRCSPKSGHDTVSWYQQALGQGPQFIFQYYEEEERQRGNFPDRFSGHQFPNYSSELNVNALLLGDSALYLCASSLGEETEAFFGQGTRLTVV.

This chain uses TRBV6-1 with TRBJ2-2, with D possibly matching TRBD2 (6 bases). CDR1 is MNHNS, CDR2 SASEGT, per germline. This CDR3 comprises 14 residues. Trimming shortened V by 2 bases and J by 6 bases, and 10 bases separated the two germline ends. The CDR3 DNA reads TGTGCCAGCAGTGAAACGACTAGTCCCGGGGAGCTGTTTTTT. Translation: CASSETTSPGELFF.

This clonotype was recorded many times. This sequence joins TRBV6-6 and TRBJ2-6; TRBD1 matches at 7 bases. The CDR3 consists of 19 residues. Unmatched junction bases numbered 15, after V lost 5 bases and J lost 2 bases. Germline CDR1 and CDR2: MNHNY and SVGAGI (reference sequence). This chain's CDR3 is CASSPPTRGGLTGANVLTF. In DNA form, the CDR3 reads TGTGCCAGCAGTCCACCAACCAGAGGGGGCCTCACTGGGGCCAACGTCCTGACTTTC.

In its sample, this clonotype was seen many times. The chain is built from TRBV5-8 and TRBJ2-5; 11 bases align to TRBD1. Unmatched junction bases numbered 7, after V lost 4 bases and J lost 5 bases. CDR1 is SGHTS and CDR2 is YDEGEE in the germline V gene. The CDR3 consists of 15 residues. The CDR3, as DNA: TGTGCCAGCAGCCCCGGACAGGGGGCGTCGGAGACCCAGTACTTC. As protein: CASSPGQGASETQYF.

This clonotype came up many times. The chain is built from TRBV27 and TRBJ2-3, with TRBD2 identical over 10 bases. Germline lookup yields CDR1 MNHEY and CDR2 SMNVEV (reference sequence). The trim removed 4 bases at V and 1 base at J, leaving 5 bases unmatched. This CDR3 is 16 amino acids long. The CDR3 region has the DNA TGTGCCAGCAGTTCGTACCTAGCGGGGGGCACAGATACGCAGTATTTT. This encodes CASSSYLAGGTDTQYF.

The chain carries TRBV20-1 and TRBJ2-7; D ambiguous. There are 11 residues in the CDR3. Germline V gene sequence: CDR1 DFQATT, CDR2 SNEGSKA (reference sequence). V was clipped by 3 bases and J by 3 bases, with 6 bases between them. The CDR3 here is CSASADYEQYF. The CDR3 DNA reads as TGCAGTGCTAGCGCCGACTACGAGCAGTACTTC.

This clonotype was detected ten times or more. The chain has TRBV7-9 and TRBJ1-6; D unclear. V lost 8 bases and J 5 bases, leaving 7 bases between the germline ends. CDR3 length: 12 residues. Germline assignment: CDR1 SEHNR and CDR2 FQNEAQ (reference sequence). The CDR3 sequence: CASELNNSPLHF. For the CDR3, the DNA is TGTGCCAGCGAGCTTAATAATTCACCCCTCCACTTT.

This clonotype showed up many times. This chain uses TRBV7-3 with TRBJ2-5; the match to TRBD2 covers 9 bases. Germline CDR1 reads SGHTA; CDR2 reads FQGTGA. With 3 bases clipped from V and 4 bases from J, the junction kept 6 bases outside the gene matches. The CDR3 runs 15 residues. CDR3 amino acids: CASSFHSGRSETQYF. The DNA for the CDR3 is TGTGCCAGCAGCTTTCATAGCGGGAGATCAGAGACCCAGTACTTC.

This clonotype appeared many times. The rearrangement uses TRBV7-9 and TRBJ1-1; D not certain. In germline, CDR1 is SEHNR, CDR2 FQNEAQ (reference sequence). The CDR3 totals 13 residues. V was cut by 5 bases and J by 5 bases, with 12 bases left in between. The CDR3 sequence is CASSPDGRTEAFF. The CDR3 nucleotides read TGTGCCAGCAGCCCCGACGGCAGAACTGAAGCTTTCTTT.

In its sample, this clonotype was seen a few times. The rearrangement joins TRBV7-2 to TRBJ2-7; the D is unclear. Trimming took off 5 bases at V and 6 bases at J, with 14 bases between the two ends. This CDR3 contains 13 residues. Germline-derived CDR1 and CDR2 are SGHTA and FQGNSA. The CDR3 sequence is CASSLQPLGEQYF. CDR3 nucleotide sequence: TGTGCCAGCAGCCTGCAACCCCTGGGCGAGCAGTACTTC.

This clonotype was recorded many times. The chain has TRBV7-2 and TRBJ1-2; possibly TRBD1 for D (6 bases). CDR1 is SGHTA and CDR2 is FQGNSA in the germline V gene. The CDR3 is 14 residues long. V was shortened by 5 bases and J by 3 bases, with 13 bases between the two germline ends. The DNA for the CDR3 is TGTGCCAGCAGCCGAAACAGGGAAGACTATGGCTACACCTTC. Translating it yields CASSRNREDYGYTF.

This clonotype was counted ten times or more. The chain combines TRBV7-9 with TRBJ1-2; D ambiguous. Looked up from germline, CDR1 is SEHNR and CDR2 is FQNEAQ (reference sequence). V dropped 7 bases and J dropped 4 bases, with 10 bases sitting between them. The CDR3 is 12 amino acids. Here the CDR3 DNA reads TGTGCCAGCACCCCTACTGGCTATGGCTACACCTTC. Translation gives CASTPTGYGYTF.

This clonotype occurred many times. The rearrangement joins TRBV10-3 to TRBJ2-7; TRBD2 agrees at 9 bases. CDR3 length equals 15 residues. Germline CDR1 and CDR2: ENHRY and SYGVKD. With 4 bases clipped from V and 4 bases from J, the junction kept 8 bases outside the gene matches. In DNA form, the CDR3 reads TGTGCCATCAGTGGATTAGCGGGAGTAGGTTACGAGCAGTACTTC. It codes for CAISGLAGVGYEQYF.

The sample holds many counts of this clonotype. This sequence joins TRBV27 and TRBJ2-5; 13 nucleotides agree with TRBD2. The length of the CDR3 is 14 residues. J lost 10 bases, V lost 5 bases, and 7 bases had no gene match. The V gene's germline CDR1 is MNHEY and CDR2 SMNVEV (reference sequence). The CDR3 sequence is CASSPGTSGMGQYF. CDR3 DNA sequence: TGTGCCAGCAGTCCCGGGACTAGCGGGATGGGCCAGTACTTC.

This clonotype was picked up many times. The V and J genes are TRBV2 and TRBJ1-1; TRBD1 agrees at 8 bases. Trimming removed 7 bases from V and 5 bases from J; junction bases left unmatched: 6. The CDR3 covers 13 residues. Germline assignment: CDR1 SNHLY and CDR2 FYNNEI. The CDR3 spells CASNGQGGTEAFF. The CDR3 nucleotides read TGTGCCAGCAATGGACAGGGTGGTACTGAAGCTTTCTTT.

This clonotype was observed many times. The rearrangement links TRBV6-1 to TRBJ1-3; D is perhaps TRBD1 (5 bases). Germline loops: CDR1 MNHNS, CDR2 SASEGT. Trimming shortened V by 2 bases and J by 3 bases, and 8 bases separated the two germline ends. The CDR3 covers 14 residues. CDR3 residues: CASSEYQGGNTIYF. DNA for the CDR3: TGTGCCAGCAGTGAATACCAGGGTGGAAACACCATATATTTT.